This passage covers 23 T cell receptor beta chains from one sample sequenced in a study of OX40 agonist ivuxolimab in advanced cancers. Here immunoSEQ multiplex PCR was the method, and the copy in TCRdb shows in-frame clones only, minus some. The sample contains some 66,000 clones, 70% to 90% of which appear only once. The sequencing used CD4+ or CD8+ T cells sorted from blood, collected in a trial of the OX40 agonist ivuxolimab. All receptors come from an adult with an advanced solid tumor such as melanoma, head and neck, liver or kidney cancer.

The chain couples TRBV7-9 to TRBJ2-3; 12 bases match TRBD2. The V gene's germline CDR1 is SEHNR and CDR2 FQNEAQ (reference sequence). The CDR3 totals 18 residues. With 3 bases clipped from V and 4 bases from J, the junction kept 11 bases outside the gene matches. CDR3 DNA sequence: TGTGCCAGCAGCTTTCCCCCCCGACTAGCGGGAGTTGCAGATACGCAGTATTTT. Translation gives CASSFPPRLAGVADTQYF. The full variable domain, its missing parts supplied by reference TRBV7-9 and TRBJ2-3, is DTGVSQNPRHKITKRGQNVTFRCDPISEHNRLYWYRQTLGQGPEFLTYFQNEAQLEKSRLLSDRFSAERPKGSFSTLEIQRTEQGDSAMYLCASSFPPRLAGVADTQYFGPGTRLTVL.

This sequence joins TRBV29-1 and TRBJ2-2; D is uncertain. The CDR3 contains 14 residues. The V end lost 5 bases, the J end lost 1 base, and 11 bases lay between the germline ends. Germline lookup yields CDR1 SQVTM and CDR2 ANQGSEA. CDR3 in amino acids: CSVLTLGNTGELFF. The CDR3 nucleotides are TGCAGCGTTTTGACTCTTGGGAACACCGGGGAGCTGTTTTTT.

The CDR3 region is CASSLQGNIQYF. The CDR3 nucleotides read TGCGCCAGCAGCCTACAGGGTAACATTCAGTACTTC. The rearrangement joins TRBV4-1 to TRBJ2-4, with TRBD1 as a possible D gene (6 bases). Germline lookup yields CDR1 MGHRA and CDR2 YSYEKL. V lost 4 bases and J 7 bases, leaving 8 bases between the germline ends. The CDR3 consists of 12 residues.

V gene TRBV15 combines with J gene TRBJ2-3; D ambiguous. This CDR3 comprises 14 residues. Germline V gene sequence: CDR1 LNHNV, CDR2 YYDKDF (reference sequence). V lost 1 base and J 2 bases, leaving 7 bases between the germline ends. The CDR3: CATSRAKTTDTQYF. The CDR3 region has the DNA TGTGCCACCAGCAGAGCAAAGACCACAGATACGCAGTATTTT.

The DNA of the CDR3 is TGTGCCAGCAGTTACGGGATCAATCAGCCCCAGCATTTT. Its protein is CASSYGINQPQHF. This chain links TRBV6-5 with TRBJ1-5, with D unresolved. Trimming shortened V by 2 bases and J by 3 bases, and 5 bases separated the two germline ends. Germline V gives CDR1 MNHEY, CDR2 SVGAGI. This CDR3 region has 13 residues.

This chain connects TRBV5-1 to TRBJ1-2; 7 bases are a match to TRBD1. CDR3 size: 14 residues. V trimming: 4 bases; J trimming: 6 bases; junction bases outside the gene matches: 9. In germline, CDR1 is SGHRS, CDR2 YFSETQ. CDR3 in amino acids: CASSLGGAFDGYTF. The CDR3 bases are TGCGCCAGCAGCCTAGGGGGCGCTTTTGATGGCTACACCTTC.

The V gene is TRBV7-2, the J gene TRBJ2-7, with TRBD2 matching over 15 bases. The germline V gene has CDR1 SGHTA and CDR2 FQGNSA. V lost 5 bases, J lost 6 bases, and 8 bases stayed unmatched. The CDR3 loop spans 16 amino acids. The CDR3 sequence is CASSPRTSGRASEQYF. The CDR3 nucleotides read TGTGCCAGCAGCCCAAGGACTAGCGGGAGGGCCAGCGAGCAGTACTTC.

CDR3 in DNA: TGTGCCAGCAGCCTTACTGCGGAAGGGACTGAAGCTTTCTTT. It codes for CASSLTAEGTEAFF. The chain carries TRBV6-4 and TRBJ1-1; D is unresolved. The germline V gene encodes CDR1 MRHNA and CDR2 SNTAGT. The CDR3 has 14 amino acids. The V end lost 6 bases, the J end lost 5 bases, and 16 bases lay between the germline ends.

This chain links TRBV15 with TRBJ2-5, with TRBD1 matching over 8 bases. After removal of 0 bases from V and 1 base from J, the junction contained 4 bases not matched to a gene. The CDR3 contains 16 residues. Germline CDR1 LNHNV, CDR2 YYDKDF (reference sequence). The CDR3 region is CATSREGTGPQETQYF. The CDR3 region has the DNA TGTGCCACCAGCAGAGAGGGGACAGGTCCCCAAGAGACCCAGTACTTC.

This clone has just one count. The gene calls are TRBV19 and TRBJ2-1, with TRBD1 identical over 10 bases. Germline CDR1 is LNHDA and CDR2 is SQIVND (reference sequence). The CDR3 length is 15 residues. Trimming at V came to 4 bases and at J to 9 bases, leaving 9 bases not matched to a gene. CDR3 nucleotides: TGTGCCAGTAGTAAGCCGACAGGGGGCATCGGTGAGCAGTTCTTC. It is translated as CASSKPTGGIGEQFF.

The CDR3 DNA reads as TGTGCCAGCAGTCCCACGGGACTAGCAGCAGATACGCAGTATTTT. Translated, it gives CASSPTGLAADTQYF. The V gene is TRBV27, the J gene TRBJ2-3, with 9 bases lining up with TRBD2. V trimming: 5 bases; J trimming: 4 bases; junction bases outside the gene matches: 7. The CDR3 sequence is 15 residues long. Germline V gene sequence: CDR1 MNHEY, CDR2 SMNVEV (reference sequence).

The V call is TRBV19, the J call TRBJ2-7; no reliable D call. This CDR3 region has 13 residues. Trimming took 3 bases from V and 7 from J, leaving 13 bases between them. Germline loops: CDR1 LNHDA, CDR2 SQIVND (reference sequence). CDR3 in DNA: TGTGCCAGTAGTATCAACTCCTACGGGGAGCAGTACTTC. Translated: CASSINSYGEQYF.

V gene TRBV25-1 combines with J gene TRBJ1-5, with 12 bases that match TRBD1. The germline CDR1 and CDR2 sequences are MGHDK and SYGVNS. This CDR3 has 17 residues. J gave up 1 base and V 10 bases, and 11 bases lay outside the gene matches. CDR3 in amino acids: CAIRAGTGGPSNQPQHF. The DNA of the CDR3 is TGTGCCATCCGGGCCGGGACAGGGGGCCCGAGCAATCAGCCCCAGCATTTT.

CDR3 amino acids: CASSQRQGQFF. The CDR3 DNA is TGTGCCAGCAGCCAAAGACAGGGGCAGTTCTTC. The chain uses TRBV7-2 and TRBJ2-1, with 7 bases lining up with TRBD1. V trimming: 5 bases; J trimming: 12 bases; junction bases outside the gene matches: 4. This CDR3 is built from 11 residues. Germline CDR1 reads SGHTA; CDR2 reads FQGNSA. The whole variable domain, remainder taken from reference TRBV7-2 and TRBJ2-1, is GAGVSQSPSNKVTEKGKDVELRCDPISGHTALYWYRQSLGQGLEFLIYFQGNSAPDKSGLPSDRFSAERTGGSVSTLTIQRTQQEDSAVYLCASSQRQGQFFGPGTRLTVL.

The chain links TRBV12-5 to TRBJ1-2; TRBD1 matches 8 bases. The V segment lost 7 bases and the J segment 3 bases; nucleotides outside the gene matches: 16. The CDR3 extends over 17 amino acids. Germline CDR1 is LGHNT and CDR2 is FRNRAP. In DNA form, the CDR3 reads TGTGCTAGTGAACCGGGGCCAGGGGGCGGATCATACTATGGCTACACCTTC. Protein product: CASEPGPGGGSYYGYTF.

J is TRBJ1-3 and V is TRBV7-2; no firm D call. V was pared by 3 bases and J by 0 bases, with 3 bases between. CDR1 is SGHTA, CDR2 FQGNSA, per germline. This CDR3 spans 13 amino acids. CDR3 protein: CASSFTSGNTIYF. In DNA, the CDR3 is TGTGCCAGCAGCTTCACCTCTGGAAACACCATATATTTT.

The genes are TRBV14 and TRBJ2-2, with 7 positions matching TRBD2. Per germline, CDR1 SGHDN and CDR2 FVKESK. V dropped 4 bases and J dropped 4; count of bases not matched to a gene: 12. The CDR3 is made up of 17 amino acids. The CDR3 is CASSPLGAGRGTGELFF. Here the CDR3 DNA reads TGTGCCAGCAGCCCCCTGGGAGCGGGAAGGGGCACCGGGGAGCTGTTTTTT.

The gene calls are TRBV18 and TRBJ2-7; D is possibly TRBD1 (6 bases). Trimming removed 5 bases from V and 5 bases from J, with 10 bases in between. This CDR3 comprises 12 residues. Germline V gene sequence: CDR1 KGHSH, CDR2 LQKENI. CDR3 nucleotides: TGTGCCAGCTCAGCAACAGGGAACGAGCAGTACTTC. It specifies CASSATGNEQYF. Full variable domain (rest looked up from reference TRBV18 and TRBJ2-7): NAGVMQNPRHLVRRRGQEARLRCSPMKGHSHVYWYRQLPEEGLKFMVYLQKENIIDESGMPKERFSAEFPKEGPSILRIQQVVRGDSAAYFCASSATGNEQYFGPGTRLTVT.

This chain uses TRBV7-9 with TRBJ1-5, with D tentatively TRBD1 (6 bases). Germline V gene data show CDR1 as SEHNR and CDR2 as FQNEAQ (reference sequence). The CDR3 has 15 amino acids. The V end lost 0 bases, the J end lost 1 base, and 7 bases lay between the germline ends. CDR3 sequence (DNA): TGTGCCAGCAGCTTAGCGGGACAAAGCAATCAGCCCCAGCATTTT. It yields the protein CASSLAGQSNQPQHF.

The genes are TRBV5-1 and TRBJ1-1, with a weak D call TRBD1 (6 bases). The CDR3 runs to 13 residues. The germline V gene has CDR1 SGHRS and CDR2 YFSETQ. Trimming shortened V by 3 bases and J by 5 bases, and 11 bases separated the two germline ends. CDR3 loop: CASSSQQGTEAFF. Here the CDR3 DNA reads TGCGCCAGCAGCTCCCAACAGGGAACTGAAGCTTTCTTT.

CDR3 region: CASSSRALVGNEQFF. CDR3 sequence (DNA): TGTGCCAGCAGTTCCCGGGCCCTCGTGGGGAATGAGCAGTTCTTC. The rearrangement links TRBV6-6 to TRBJ2-1, with D uncertain. V was pared by 4 bases and J by 7 bases, with 17 bases between. The CDR3 runs 15 residues. The germline V gene encodes CDR1 MNHNY and CDR2 SVGAGI (reference sequence).

J is TRBJ1-1 and V is TRBV19, with D perhaps matching TRBD1 (5 bases). This CDR3 contains 14 residues. Germline assignment: CDR1 LNHDA and CDR2 SQIVND (reference sequence). V gave up 4 bases and J gave up 1 base, with 10 bases separating them. In DNA form, the CDR3 reads TGTGCCAGTAGTAGGGACTTTAAGAACACTGAAGCTTTCTTT. Protein product: CASSRDFKNTEAFF.

The J gene is TRBJ1-5, the V gene TRBV18, with D unclear. Per the germline V gene, CDR1 is KGHSH and CDR2 is LQKENI. V was shortened by 2 bases and J by 1 base, with 6 bases between the two germline ends. This CDR3 is built from 14 residues. CDR3 residues: CASSPEGSNQPQHF. As DNA, the CDR3 is TGTGCCAGCTCACCAGAGGGAAGCAATCAGCCCCAGCATTTT. Full variable domain (missing parts from reference TRBV18 and TRBJ1-5): NAGVMQNPRHLVRRRGQEARLRCSPMKGHSHVYWYRQLPEEGLKFMVYLQKENIIDESGMPKERFSAEFPKEGPSILRIQQVVRGDSAAYFCASSPEGSNQPQHFGDGTRLSIL.